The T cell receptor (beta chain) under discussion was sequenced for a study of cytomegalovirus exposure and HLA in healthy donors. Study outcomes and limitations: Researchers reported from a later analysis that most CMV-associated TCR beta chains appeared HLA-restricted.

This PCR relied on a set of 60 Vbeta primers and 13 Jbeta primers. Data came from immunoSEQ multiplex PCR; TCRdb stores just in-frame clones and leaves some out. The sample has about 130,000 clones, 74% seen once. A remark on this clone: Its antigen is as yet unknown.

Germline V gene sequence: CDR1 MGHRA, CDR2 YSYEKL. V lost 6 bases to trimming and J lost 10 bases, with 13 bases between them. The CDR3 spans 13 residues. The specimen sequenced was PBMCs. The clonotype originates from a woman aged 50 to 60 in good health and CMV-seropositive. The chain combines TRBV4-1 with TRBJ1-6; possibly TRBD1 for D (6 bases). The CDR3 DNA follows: TGCGCCAGCAGTCAAACAGGGACCTCACCCCTCCACTTT. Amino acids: CASSQTGTSPLHF.